This passage covers 32 T cell receptor beta chains from one sample sequenced in a study of blood T cell repertoires in COVID-19. The repertoire was sequenced with immunoSEQ multiplex PCR; TCRdb's copy has only in-frame clones and lacks some. This table has about 100,000 clones, around 85% appearing once. Sequenced: PBMCs or T cells enriched from blood (not recorded which). Every receptor here comes from a woman in her 50s who had recovered from COVID-19.

V usage is TRBV9 and J usage is TRBJ2-1; TRBD1 matches 8 bases. The germline gives CDR1 SGDLS, CDR2 YYNGEE. The CDR3 is 15 residues long. V gave up 0 bases and J gave up 9 bases; unmatched junction bases: 8. CDR3 sequence reads: CASSVEGRGRSEQFF. CDR3 bases: TGTGCCAGCAGCGTAGAGGGCAGGGGGCGCAGTGAGCAGTTCTTC. The variable domain in full, completed from reference TRBV9 and TRBJ2-1, reads DSGVTQTPKHLITATGQRVTLRCSPRSGDLSVYWYQQSLDQGLQFLIQYYNGEERAKGNILERFSAQQFPDLHSELNLSSLELGDSALYFCASSVEGRGRSEQFFGPGTRLTVL.

This clone was observed a single time. The chain employs TRBV28 and TRBJ1-2, with a weak D call TRBD1 (5 bases). This CDR3 has 13 residues. Trimming took off 3 bases at V and 2 bases at J, with 7 bases between the two ends. In germline, CDR1 is MDHEN, CDR2 SYDVKM. CDR3 in DNA: TGTGCCAGCAGTTTTCCAGGGAACTATGGCTACACCTTC. Translated: CASSFPGNYGYTF.

The chain has TRBV30 and TRBJ2-7, with D possibly TRBD2 on 5 matching bases. Germline lookup yields CDR1 GTSNPN and CDR2 SVGIG (reference sequence). This CDR3 is built from 13 residues. Trimming stripped 0 bases from V and 2 bases from J, with 8 bases between. The CDR3: CAWSVWGAYEQYF. The CDR3 nucleotides are TGTGCCTGGAGTGTATGGGGAGCCTACGAGCAGTACTTC.

This clone was found once. The rearrangement joins TRBV19 to TRBJ1-2; D unclear. V shed 9 bases and J shed 4 bases, with 9 bases lying between them. The CDR3 sequence is 11 residues long. Germline CDR1 is LNHDA and CDR2 is SQIVND (reference sequence). CDR3 sequence reads: CASHSSYGYTF. CDR3 coding DNA: TGTGCCAGCCACTCGTCCTATGGCTACACCTTC.

The V gene is TRBV11-2, the J gene TRBJ1-6; 8 bases align to TRBD1. CDR3 length equals 17 residues. V lost 1 base to trimming and J lost 7 bases; unmatched junction nucleotides: 9. Germline CDR1 SGHAT, CDR2 FQNNGV. The CDR3 reads CASSLVRTGKVNSPLHF. The CDR3 DNA is TGTGCCAGCAGCTTAGTTCGGACAGGGAAAGTCAATTCACCCCTCCACTTT.

The V and J genes are TRBV5-1 and TRBJ2-2; no clear D gene. CDR1 and CDR2 (germline): SGHRS, YFSETQ. The CDR3 loop spans 15 amino acids. V was cut by 0 bases and J by 1 base, with 7 bases left in between. CDR3 sequence (DNA): TGCGCCAGCAGCTTGGCCACTGGGAACACCGGGGAGCTGTTTTTT. Its translation is CASSLATGNTGELFF.

This chain joins TRBV28 and TRBJ1-2, with a tentative D call TRBD1 (6 bases). The ends were cut back, 3 bases at V and 3 bases at J, with 8 bases in the middle. The CDR3 extends over 13 amino acids. From germline, CDR1 is MDHEN and CDR2 SYDVKM. The CDR3 loop is CASSLPGDYGYTF. The CDR3 coding sequence is TGTGCCAGCAGTTTGCCAGGGGACTATGGCTACACCTTC.

The V call is TRBV7-3, the J call TRBJ2-1, with a weak D call TRBD2 (6 bases). V lost 5 bases to trimming and J lost 7 bases, with 30 bases between them. The CDR3 covers 19 residues. Per the germline V gene, CDR1 is SGHTA and CDR2 is FQGTGA. CDR3 nucleotide sequence: TGTGCCAGCAGCCCGGAAGGGGTGGGACGGGAGAGGATTAGGAATGAGCAGTTCTTC. Residues: CASSPEGVGRERIRNEQFF.

The chain joins TRBV19 to TRBJ2-2; D is perhaps TRBD1 (5 bases). The CDR3 totals 15 residues. V shed 9 bases and J shed 0 bases, with 14 bases lying between them. Germline loops: CDR1 LNHDA, CDR2 SQIVND (reference sequence). In DNA, the CDR3 is TGTGCCAGCGGTCGACAGCACGCGAACACCGGGGAGCTGTTTTTT. It encodes CASGRQHANTGELFF. Based on the CDR3 plus reference TRBV19 and TRBJ2-2, the full variable domain is DGGITQSPKYLFRKEGQNVTLSCEQNLNHDAMYWYRQDPGQGLRLIYYSQIVNDFQKGDIAEGYSVSREKKESFPLTVTSAQKNPTAFYLCASGRQHANTGELFFGEGSRLTVL.

This clone was observed many times. The V and J genes are TRBV7-7 and TRBJ2-1; 11 bases agree with TRBD2. Germline values: CDR1 SSHAT, CDR2 FNYEAQ (reference sequence). The CDR3 totals 15 residues. The trim removed 6 bases at V and 5 bases at J, leaving 6 bases unmatched. The CDR3, as DNA: TGTGCCAGCAGTTCCACTAGCGGGGGTAACAATGAGCAGTTCTTC. Translating it yields CASSSTSGGNNEQFF.

J is TRBJ2-3 and V is TRBV7-2; TRBD2 matches 8 bases. Germline V gives CDR1 SGHTA, CDR2 FQGNSA. The CDR3 runs to 15 residues. Germline trimming cut 8 bases from V and 3 bases from J; bases unmatched to any gene: 10. The CDR3 bases are TGTGCCAGCCTCCCCGGGGGGGAGCGAACAGATACGCAGTATTTT. Translated: CASLPGGERTDTQYF.

The chain links TRBV9 to TRBJ1-6; possibly TRBD1 for D (5 bases). The CDR3 spans 14 residues. The germline CDR1 and CDR2 sequences are SGDLS and YYNGEE. The V end was cut by 0 bases, the J end by 7 bases, with 8 bases between. CDR3 DNA: TGTGCCAGCAGCGTAGAAGACAGAAATTCACCCCTCCACTTT. It encodes CASSVEDRNSPLHF.

CDR3 DNA sequence: TGTGCCAGCAGGGACCTAACGAGCGGTGAAAAACTGTTTTTT. Translated, it gives CASRDLTSGEKLFF. The genes are TRBV6-5 and TRBJ1-4; D uncertain. The V end lost 6 bases, the J end lost 7 bases, and 15 bases lay between the germline ends. Germline V gene lookup returns CDR1 MNHEY and CDR2 SVGAGI. The CDR3 runs to 14 residues.

The chain is built from TRBV6-2 or TRBV6-3 and TRBJ2-2; 8 bases are a match to TRBD1. The CDR3 sequence is 14 residues long. In germline, CDR1 is MNHEY, CDR2 SVGEGT. V was pared by 5 bases and J by 8 bases, with 7 bases of the junction left unmatched. This CDR3 is CASSRTGSSGELFF. As DNA, the CDR3 is TGTGCCAGCAGTCGGACAGGGTCAAGTGGGGAGCTGTTTTTT.

The CDR3 DNA sequence: TGTGCCAGCAGTGGGACAGGGTTCCGTAATTCACCCCTCCACTTT. As protein: CASSGTGFRNSPLHF. The chain employs TRBV2 and TRBJ1-6, with 8 nucleotides matching TRBD1. Germline V gene data show CDR1 as SNHLY and CDR2 as FYNNEI. J was trimmed by 6 bases and V by 4 bases; bases with no gene match: 5. The CDR3 length is 15 residues.

This clone was seen more than once but under ten times. The chain is built from TRBV7-2 and TRBJ1-3, with D uncertain. CDR3 size: 13 residues. V dropped 5 bases and J dropped 0 bases, with 5 bases sitting between them. Germline CDR1 and CDR2: SGHTA and FQGNSA. The CDR3 region has the DNA TGTGCCAGCAGCACTAGCTCTGGAAACACCATATATTTT. It encodes CASSTSSGNTIYF.

This chain links TRBV2 with TRBJ2-2, with 7 nucleotides matching TRBD1. The CDR3 length is 15 residues. In germline, CDR1 is SNHLY, CDR2 FYNNEI. J gave up 1 base and V 6 bases, and 5 bases lay outside the gene matches. The CDR3 is CASRTGTVNTGELFF. The CDR3 DNA follows: TGTGCCAGCAGGACCGGGACAGTGAACACCGGGGAGCTGTTTTTT.

This clone appeared a single time. This chain links TRBV6-5 with TRBJ1-5, with unresolved D. The CDR3 is 13 residues long. Between the trimmed V and J ends, which lost 4 bases and 3 bases, there was a span of 7 bases. The germline CDR1 and CDR2 sequences are MNHEY and SVGAGI. This CDR3 is CASSLATNQPQHF. The CDR3 nucleotides read TGTGCCAGCAGTTTAGCTACCAATCAGCCCCAGCATTTT.

The chain has TRBV24-1 and TRBJ1-5; D is ambiguous. CDR3 size: 15 residues. Per germline, CDR1 KGHDR and CDR2 SFDVKD. The V and J ends lost 3 bases and 1 base respectively, with 9 bases between them. The CDR3 loop is CATSDTKASNQPQHF. The CDR3 DNA is TGTGCCACCAGTGATACCAAAGCGAGCAATCAGCCCCAGCATTTT.

This clone has more than one count but fewer than ten. V is TRBV23-1 and J is TRBJ1-1; perhaps TRBD1 as D (5 bases). TRBV23-1 belongs to the ORF category, with a function that is uncertain. The germline V and J ends were trimmed by 7 bases and 0 bases, with 18 bases remaining between them. The CDR3 covers 16 residues. CDR3 sequence: CASTLSGGGMNTEAFF. The DNA of the CDR3 is TGCGCCAGCACTCTCTCTGGGGGGGGGATGAACACTGAAGCTTTCTTT.

Note on this clone: One end of the junction is discordant with germline, which a read error may explain. The rearrangement joins TRBV7-6 to TRBJ1-4; possible D gene TRBD1, 6 bases. From germline, CDR1 is SGHVS and CDR2 FNYEAQ. The CDR3 sequence is 14 residues long. The CDR3: CASSLAGVPEKLFF. The CDR3 DNA reads as TGTGCCAGCAGCCTAGCAGGGGTTCCTGAAAAACTGTTTTTT.

V is TRBV28 and J is TRBJ2-7; D is unresolved. The germline gives CDR1 MDHEN, CDR2 SYDVKM. The CDR3 loop spans 17 amino acids. V lost 2 bases and J 0 bases, leaving 17 bases between the germline ends. The CDR3 region is CASSLPGSPPSSYEQYF. The CDR3 DNA sequence: TGTGCCAGCAGTTTACCAGGCTCGCCCCCGAGCTCCTACGAGCAGTACTTC.

V gene TRBV18 combines with J gene TRBJ1-5; 10 positions match TRBD1. V dropped 2 bases and J dropped 6; count of bases not matched to a gene: 10. Germline values: CDR1 KGHSH, CDR2 LQKENI. The CDR3 runs to 17 residues. CDR3 region: CASSPTWTGGVGQPQHF. The CDR3 bases are TGTGCCAGCTCACCAACCTGGACAGGGGGGGTAGGTCAGCCCCAGCATTTT.

The V and J genes are TRBV28 and TRBJ1-6; the D gene is possibly TRBD1 (6 bases). Looked up from germline, CDR1 is MDHEN and CDR2 is SYDVKM. V was pared by 10 bases and J by 1 base, with 8 bases between. This CDR3 spans 13 amino acids. The CDR3 DNA reads as TGTGCCACCCAGGGGTCCTATAATTCACCCCTCCACTTT. Translated: CATQGSYNSPLHF.

This clone was counted a few times. For the CDR3, the DNA is TGTGCCAGCAGAATTAGCGGGAACACCGGGGAGCTGTTTTTT. Translated: CASRISGNTGELFF. This rearrangement joins TRBV27 to TRBJ2-2; D might be TRBD2 (6 bases). Trimming shortened V by 6 bases and J by 1 base, and 9 bases separated the two germline ends. This CDR3 comprises 14 residues. From germline, CDR1 is MNHEY and CDR2 SMNVEV (reference sequence).

The rearrangement links TRBV5-1 to TRBJ1-2, with TRBD1 as a possible D gene (6 bases). Germline lookup yields CDR1 SGHRS and CDR2 YFSETQ. CDR3 length: 14 amino acids. V dropped 2 bases and J dropped 4 bases, with 12 bases sitting between them. CDR3 in amino acids: CASSLTGPLYGYTF. CDR3 nucleotide sequence: TGCGCCAGCAGCTTAACAGGGCCACTCTATGGCTACACCTTC.

The chain recombines TRBV7-5 with TRBJ1-5; the table names TRBD1, a call not compared with the DNA. TRBV7-5 corresponds to a pseudogene. This CDR3 region has 15 residues. CDR3 nucleotide sequence: TGTGTCAGAAGCTTAGTGGACAGGGGATTATTGTCCCAGCATTTT. Translated, it gives CVRSLVDRGLLSQHF.

The chain links TRBV3-1 (or the pseudogene TRBV3-2) to TRBJ2-7, with D unresolved. The ends were cut back, 2 bases at V and 3 bases at J, with 8 bases in the middle. The CDR3 is 13 amino acids. Germline loops: CDR1 LGHDT, CDR2 YNNKEL (reference sequence). CDR3 DNA sequence: TGTGCCAGCAGCCAACTTATAAACTACGAGCAGTACTTC. As protein: CASSQLINYEQYF.

The chain uses TRBV6-4 and TRBJ2-1; TRBD2 agrees at 9 bases. The V gene end was trimmed by 0 bases and the J gene end by 8 bases; junction bases not matched to a gene: 8. Per the germline V gene, CDR1 is MRHNA and CDR2 is SNTAGT. The CDR3 has 16 residues. The CDR3: CASSDSQAGGQDEQFF. The CDR3 nucleotides read TGTGCCAGCAGTGACTCCCAGGCGGGGGGGCAGGATGAGCAGTTCTTC.

A word on this clone: Other nucleotide sequences in the sample specify the same CDR3. The J gene is TRBJ2-7, the V gene TRBV28; 9 bases are shared with TRBD1. The CDR3 is 14 residues long. Germline-derived CDR1 and CDR2 are MDHEN and SYDVKM. The J segment lost 2 bases and the V segment lost 6 bases, leaving 5 bases of the junction unmatched. CDR3 in amino acids: CASRAGTGPYEQYF. The CDR3, as DNA: TGTGCCAGCAGAGCCGGGACAGGGCCCTACGAGCAGTACTTC.

This chain joins TRBV30 and TRBJ2-7, with TRBD2 matching 11 bases. This CDR3 comprises 14 residues. The germline V gene has CDR1 GTSNPN and CDR2 SVGIG (reference sequence). Germline trimming cut 4 bases from V and 6 bases from J; bases unmatched to any gene: 8. DNA for the CDR3: TGTGCCTGGACCCGTAGCGGGAGGGGTCTCGAGCAGTACTTC. This sequence encodes CAWTRSGRGLEQYF.

The J gene is TRBJ1-5, the V gene TRBV6-1; no reliable D call. Germline CDR1 MNHNS, CDR2 SASEGT. The CDR3 covers 15 residues. V was shortened by 0 bases and J by 5 bases, with 11 bases between the two germline ends. The CDR3 DNA reads as TGTGCCAGCAGTGAAGCCCCGGGAGCCTATCAGCCCCAGCATTTT. This encodes CASSEAPGAYQPQHF.